This entry lists 5 T cell receptor beta chains sequenced from one sample in a study of early T cells in non-severe SARS-CoV-2 infection. One entry per CDR3 protein, called by TCRdb with MiXCR from the 5' RACE reads. The sample consists of roughly 50,000 distinct CDR3 sequences, approximately 7.6% of them appearing once. The sequencing input was whole blood. These receptors were obtained from an adult who was a healthcare worker with PCR-confirmed SARS-CoV-2 infection or an uninfected control (not recorded which).

This rearrangement joins TRBV2 to TRBJ2-1; 7 bases are a match to TRBD1. The CDR3 is 12 amino acids. J lost 5 bases, V lost 11 bases, and 6 bases had no gene match. In germline, CDR1 is SNHLY, CDR2 FYNNEI. The DNA for the CDR3 is TGTGCCGGCCAGGGACAGCACAATGAGCAGTTCTTC. It specifies CAGQGQHNEQFF.

This clonotype was detected many times. This chain joins TRBV12-3 or TRBV12-4 and TRBJ2-1, with no clear D. The CDR3 is made up of 12 amino acids. V was shortened by 3 bases and J by 9 bases, with 9 bases between the two germline ends. The CDR3 spells CASSFGVGEQFF. The CDR3 DNA reads as TGTGCCAGCAGTTTCGGTGTGGGTGAGCAGTTCTTC.

J is TRBJ2-1 and V is TRBV5-1; D uncertain. This CDR3 contains 15 residues. Germline V gene data show CDR1 as SGHRS and CDR2 as YFSETQ. V dropped 4 bases and J dropped 6 bases, with 17 bases sitting between them. Written as DNA, the CDR3 is TGCGCCAGCAGCGAGGACCTTTCATGGGGCAATGAGCAGTTCTTC. It is translated as CASSEDLSWGNEQFF. Full variable domain (rest looked up from reference TRBV5-1 and TRBJ2-1): KAGVTQTPRYLIKTRGQQVTLSCSPISGHRSVSWYQQTPGQGLQFLFEYFSETQRNKGNFPGRFSGRQFSNSRSEMNVSTLELGDSALYLCASSEDLSWGNEQFFGPGTRLTVL.

A few counts support this clonotype. The chain employs TRBV7-2 and TRBJ1-2; D ambiguous. The CDR3 spans 15 residues. CDR1 and CDR2 from the germline V gene are SGHTA and FQGNSA. Trimming pared 6 bases from V and 4 bases from J, leaving 18 bases between. The CDR3 spells CASRIHSSKPYGYTF. The CDR3 coding sequence is TGTGCCAGCAGGATACACTCTTCAAAGCCCTATGGCTACACCTTC.

This chain links TRBV6-8 with TRBJ2-4; tentatively, D is TRBD1 or TRBD2 (5 bases each). The V gene lost 6 bases and the J gene lost 0 bases, with 12 bases spanning the gap. The CDR3 contains 15 residues. Looked up from germline, CDR1 is MNHGY and CDR2 is SAAAGT. The CDR3 loop is CASRDWGLAKNIQYF. Here the CDR3 DNA reads TGTGCCAGCAGAGATTGGGGGTTAGCCAAAAACATTCAGTACTTC.